The 6 T cell receptor beta chains below all came from one sample that was sequenced in a study of shared clonotypes between healthy human individuals. The repertoire was sequenced with immunoSEQ multiplex PCR; TCRdb's copy has only in-frame clones and lacks some. Of millions of clones in the sample, about 95% are singletons; the top ten hold 1% to 1.3%. CD45RO negativity and positive selection for CCR7 defined naive CD8 cells, a population that excluded terminally differentiated effector memory CD45RA+ cells. What was sequenced was naive CD8+ T cells sorted from blood. The receptors stem from a man younger than 30 in good health.

V usage is TRBV11-2 and J usage is TRBJ1-2; TRBD1 matches at 7 bases. V lost 4 bases, J lost 0 bases, and 5 bases stayed unmatched. The germline V gene has CDR1 SGHAT and CDR2 FQNNGV. The CDR3 spans 15 residues. CDR3 region: CASSWAGQTNYGYTF. The CDR3 nucleotides are TGTGCCAGCAGCTGGGCGGGACAGACTAACTATGGCTACACCTTC.

This chain uses TRBV15 with TRBJ2-7; D not resolved. The CDR3 totals 15 residues. The germline V gene encodes CDR1 LNHNV and CDR2 YYDKDF (reference sequence). Trimming cost V 0 bases and J 5 bases, with 14 bases left between them. CDR3 residues: CATSRDWEGFHEQYF. The CDR3 region has the DNA TGTGCCACCAGCAGAGATTGGGAAGGGTTCCACGAGCAGTACTTC.

This clone was detected only once. This chain connects TRBV30 to TRBJ2-5; TRBD1 might be the D (5 bases). The DNA end is more similar to TRBJ2-7, so the J call may be wrong. This CDR3 is built from 14 residues. Germline V CDR1 and CDR2: GTSNPN, SVGIG (reference sequence). This chain's CDR3 is CAWSVGAGNYEQYF. The DNA for the CDR3 is TGTGCCTGGAGTGTAGGGGCAGGGAACTACGAGCAGTACTTC.

The chain recombines TRBV13 with TRBJ2-5, with TRBD1 matching over 11 bases. CDR3 length: 15 residues. Germline CDR1 is PRHDT and CDR2 is FYEKMQ (reference sequence). V was clipped by 5 bases and J by 3 bases; unmatched bases: 5. CDR3 in DNA: TGTGCCAGCAGCAAGGGGGGACAGGGGGAAGAGACCCAGTACTTC. This codes for CASSKGGQGEETQYF.

The V call is TRBV11-2, the J call TRBJ1-6; D is perhaps TRBD1 (5 bases). CDR3 length: 15 amino acids. In germline, CDR1 is SGHAT, CDR2 FQNNGV. Trimming cost V 1 base and J 9 bases, with 13 bases left between them. Written as DNA, the CDR3 is TGTGCCAGCAGCTTAGGCCCAGGGTTAGGTTCACCCCTCCACTTT. It yields the protein CASSLGPGLGSPLHF.

The chain combines TRBV2 with TRBJ2-1, with D possibly being TRBD2 (5 bases). The CDR3 runs to 16 residues. In germline, CDR1 is SNHLY, CDR2 FYNNEI. The V and J ends lost 7 bases and 0 bases respectively, with 16 bases between them. DNA for the CDR3: TGTGCCAGCACCCACCCCGGACTGGACTCCTACAATGAGCAGTTCTTC. Amino acid sequence: CASTHPGLDSYNEQFF.